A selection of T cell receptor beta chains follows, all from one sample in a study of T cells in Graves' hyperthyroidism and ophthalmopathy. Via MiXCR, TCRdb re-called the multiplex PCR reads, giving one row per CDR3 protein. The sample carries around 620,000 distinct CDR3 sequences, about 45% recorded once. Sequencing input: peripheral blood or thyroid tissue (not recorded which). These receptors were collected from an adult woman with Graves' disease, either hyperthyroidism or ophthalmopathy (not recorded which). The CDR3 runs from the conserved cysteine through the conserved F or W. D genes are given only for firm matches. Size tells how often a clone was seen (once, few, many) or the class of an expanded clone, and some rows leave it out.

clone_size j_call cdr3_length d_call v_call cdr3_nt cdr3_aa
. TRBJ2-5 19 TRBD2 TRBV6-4 TGTGCCAGCAGTGACTCTAGGACTAGCGGCCCGAACGGGTCAGAGACCCAGTACTTC CASSDSRTSGPNGSETQYF
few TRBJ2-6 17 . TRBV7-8 TGTGCCAGCAGGGGCGGGGTCCTAGGAAGTGGGGCCAACGTCCTGACTTTC CASRGGVLGSGANVLTF
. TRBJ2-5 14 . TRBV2 TGTGCCAGCAGTTCCGAGACAGGCACGGAGACCCAGTACTTC CASSSETGTETQYF
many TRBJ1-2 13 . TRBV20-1 TGCAGTGCTATAGGCAGGGTAGTCTATGGCTACACCTTC CSAIGRVVYGYTF
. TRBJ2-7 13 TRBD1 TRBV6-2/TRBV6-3 TGTGCCACCGGACAGGGAGTTGGGCACGAGCAGTACTTC CATGQGVGHEQYF
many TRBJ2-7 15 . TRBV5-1 TGCGCCAGCAGCACGGACTACTCAAGCTCCTACGAGCAGTACTTC CASSTDYSSSYEQYF
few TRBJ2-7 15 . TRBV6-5 TGTGCCAGCGCCCCTGGGAGCGGTCTTCTCTACGAGCAGTACTTC CASAPGSGLLYEQYF
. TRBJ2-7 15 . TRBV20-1 TGCAGTGCTAGAGATTTTAGCGGTCCTGGCTACGAGCAGTACTTC CSARDFSGPGYEQYF
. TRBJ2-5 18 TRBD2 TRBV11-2 TGTGCCAGCAGCCGAACCGGGACTAGCGGGAGTAGAGGAGAGACCCAGTACTTC CASSRTGTSGSRGETQYF
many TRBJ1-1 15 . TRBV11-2 TGTGCCAGCAGCTTCGGGGGTCTGGGGAACACTGAAGCTTTCTTT CASSFGGLGNTEAFF
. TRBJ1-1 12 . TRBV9 TGTGCCAGCAGCGTAGCGCGAACCTTGGATACCTTT CASSVARTLDTF
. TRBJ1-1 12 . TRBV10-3 TGTGCCATCAGGGAGAGGGGAAATGAAGCTTTCTTT CAIRERGNEAFF
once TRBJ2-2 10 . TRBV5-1 TGCGCCAGCAAGGAGGGGGAGCTGTTTTTT CASKEGELFF
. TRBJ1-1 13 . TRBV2 TGTGCCACCGGAACCGGGGCCGCCACTGAAGCTTTCTTT CATGTGAATEAFF
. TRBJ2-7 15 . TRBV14 TGTGCCAGCAGCCAAGTGTCCGGACAGTCCGACGAGCAGTACTTC CASSQVSGQSDEQYF
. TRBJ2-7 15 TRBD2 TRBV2 TGTGCCAGCAGTGCCACCGGGACTACTACTTACGAGCAGTACTTC CASSATGTTTYEQYF
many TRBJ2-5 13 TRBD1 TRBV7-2 TGTGCCAGCAGCTGGACAGGGAAAGAGACCCAGTACTTC CASSWTGKETQYF
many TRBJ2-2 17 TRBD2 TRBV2 TGTGCCAGCAGTGGTTCGCTAGCGGGAGTCGGCACCGGGGAGCTGTTTTTT CASSGSLAGVGTGELFF
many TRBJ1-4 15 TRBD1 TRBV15 TGTGCCACCAGCTTCCGGGACAGGGAGCTTGAAAAACTGTTTTTT CATSFRDRELEKLFF
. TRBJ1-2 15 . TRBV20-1 TGCAGTGCTTGGCGGGACACTTCCGGGGACGATGGCTACACCTTC CSAWRDTSGDDGYTF
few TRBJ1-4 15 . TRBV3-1 TGTGCCAGCAGCCCCGGGGCAGGGGTAGATGAAAAACTGTTTTTT CASSPGAGVDEKLFF
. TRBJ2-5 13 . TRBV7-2 TGTGCCAGCAGCGGGACGGTAAAAGAGACCCAGTACTTC CASSGTVKETQYF
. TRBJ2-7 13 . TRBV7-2 TGTGCTAGCCGCCTCCAGGCCCTATACGAGCAGTACTTC CASRLQALYEQYF
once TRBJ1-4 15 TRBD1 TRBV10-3 TGTGCCATCAGCGGTGGACAGGGGAGTAATGAAAAACTGTTTTTT CAISGGQGSNEKLFF
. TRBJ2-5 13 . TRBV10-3 TGTGCCATCAGTGAGTCGAGGGAAGGGGCCCAGTACTTC CAISESREGAQYF
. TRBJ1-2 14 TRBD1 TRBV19 TGTGCCAGTAGTATTACAGGGGGGAACTATGGCTACACCTTC CASSITGGNYGYTF
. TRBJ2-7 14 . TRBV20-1 TGCAGTGCTAGAGTAGGGGGGGAGACCTACGAGCAGTACTTC CSARVGGETYEQYF
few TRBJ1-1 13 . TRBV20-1 TGCAGTGCTCCACGTGTTGCGGGCACTGAAGCTTTCTTT CSAPRVAGTEAFF
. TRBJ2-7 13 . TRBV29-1 TGCAGCGTTGGTGGGGGCTTAGCCTACGGGCAGTACTTC CSVGGGLAYGQYF
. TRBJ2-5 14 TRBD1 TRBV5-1 TGCGCCAGCAGCGTGCTAGGGGGCGAGGAGACCCAGTACTTC CASSVLGGEETQYF
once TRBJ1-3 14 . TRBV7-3 TGTGCCAGCAGCTTAGCCGTCGGTACTTTAACCATATATTTT CASSLAVGTLTIYF